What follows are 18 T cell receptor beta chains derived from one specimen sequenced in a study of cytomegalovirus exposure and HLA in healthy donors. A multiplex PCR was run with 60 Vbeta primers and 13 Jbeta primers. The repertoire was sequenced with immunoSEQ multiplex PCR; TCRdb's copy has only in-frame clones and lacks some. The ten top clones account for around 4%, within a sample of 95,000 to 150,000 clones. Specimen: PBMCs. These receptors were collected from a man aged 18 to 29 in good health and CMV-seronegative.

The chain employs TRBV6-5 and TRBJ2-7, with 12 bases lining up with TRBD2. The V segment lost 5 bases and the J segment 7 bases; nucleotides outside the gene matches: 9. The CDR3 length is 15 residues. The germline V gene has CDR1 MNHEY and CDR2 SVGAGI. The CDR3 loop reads CASSRTSGTPYEQYF. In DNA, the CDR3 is TGTGCCAGCAGTCGGACTAGCGGGACCCCTTATGAGCAGTACTTC.

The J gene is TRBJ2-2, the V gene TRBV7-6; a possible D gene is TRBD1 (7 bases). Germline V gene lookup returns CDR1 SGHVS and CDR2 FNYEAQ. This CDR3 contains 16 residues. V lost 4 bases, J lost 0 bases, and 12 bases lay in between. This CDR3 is CASSSQGGANTGELFF. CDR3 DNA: TGTGCCAGCAGCTCGCAGGGGGGAGCGAACACCGGGGAGCTGTTTTTT.

CDR3 residues: CASSDGGAVYEQYF. In DNA form, the CDR3 reads TGTGCCAGCAGTGATGGGGGGGCGGTTTACGAGCAGTACTTC. V gene TRBV2 combines with J gene TRBJ2-7; tentatively, D is TRBD2 (7 bases). CDR1 SNHLY and CDR2 FYNNEI come from the germline V gene. V gave up 3 bases and J gave up 4 bases, with 13 bases separating them. The CDR3 consists of 14 residues.

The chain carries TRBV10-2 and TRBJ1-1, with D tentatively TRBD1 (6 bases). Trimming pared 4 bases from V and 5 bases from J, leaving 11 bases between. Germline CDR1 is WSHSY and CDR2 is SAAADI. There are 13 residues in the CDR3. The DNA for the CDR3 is TGCGCCAGCAGTGTTAACAGGGCGACTGAAGCTTTCTTT. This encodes CASSVNRATEAFF.

In DNA, the CDR3 is TGTGCCAGCAGGTATAACACCGGGGAGCTGTTTTTT. Translation: CASRYNTGELFF. The chain carries TRBV7-9 and TRBJ2-2; unclear D gene. The V gene lost 6 bases and the J gene lost 2 bases, with 4 bases spanning the gap. CDR1 is SEHNR, CDR2 FQNEAQ, per germline (reference sequence). This CDR3 comprises 12 residues.

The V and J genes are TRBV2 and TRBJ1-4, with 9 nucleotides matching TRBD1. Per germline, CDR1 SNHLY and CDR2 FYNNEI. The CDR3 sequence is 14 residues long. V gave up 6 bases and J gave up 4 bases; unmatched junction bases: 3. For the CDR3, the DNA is TGTGCCAGCAGAGGACAGGGGAGTAATGAAAAACTGTTTTTT. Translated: CASRGQGSNEKLFF.

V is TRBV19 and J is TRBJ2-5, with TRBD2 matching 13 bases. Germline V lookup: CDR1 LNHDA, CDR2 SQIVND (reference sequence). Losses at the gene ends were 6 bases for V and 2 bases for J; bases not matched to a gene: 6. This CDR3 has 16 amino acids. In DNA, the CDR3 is TGTGCCAGTAGCCCCGGGACTAGCGGGACGCAAGAGACCCAGTACTTC. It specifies CASSPGTSGTQETQYF.

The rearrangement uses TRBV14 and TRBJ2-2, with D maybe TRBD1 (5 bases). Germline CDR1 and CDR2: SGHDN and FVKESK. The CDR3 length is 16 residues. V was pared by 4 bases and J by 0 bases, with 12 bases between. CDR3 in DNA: TGTGCCAGCAGCCCCTGGACACCGACGAACACCGGGGAGCTGTTTTTT. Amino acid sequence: CASSPWTPTNTGELFF.

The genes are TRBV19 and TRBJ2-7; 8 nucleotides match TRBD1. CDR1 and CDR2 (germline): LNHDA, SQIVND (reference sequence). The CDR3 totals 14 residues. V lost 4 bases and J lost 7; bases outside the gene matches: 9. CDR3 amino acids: CASSRGTGVVEQYF. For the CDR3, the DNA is TGTGCCAGTAGTAGGGGGACAGGAGTAGTGGAGCAGTACTTC. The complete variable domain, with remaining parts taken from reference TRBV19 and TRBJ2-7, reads DGGITQSPKYLFRKEGQNVTLSCEQNLNHDAMYWYRQDPGQGLRLIYYSQIVNDFQKGDIAEGYSVSREKKESFPLTVTSAQKNPTAFYLCASSRGTGVVEQYFGPGTRLTVT.

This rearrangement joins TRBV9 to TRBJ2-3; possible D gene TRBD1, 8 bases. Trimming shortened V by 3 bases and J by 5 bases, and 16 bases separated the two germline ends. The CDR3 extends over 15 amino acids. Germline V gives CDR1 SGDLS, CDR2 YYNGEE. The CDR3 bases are TGTGCCAGCAGCGGGGGGGGACAGGTCAAAGATACGCAGTATTTT. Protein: CASSGGGQVKDTQYF.

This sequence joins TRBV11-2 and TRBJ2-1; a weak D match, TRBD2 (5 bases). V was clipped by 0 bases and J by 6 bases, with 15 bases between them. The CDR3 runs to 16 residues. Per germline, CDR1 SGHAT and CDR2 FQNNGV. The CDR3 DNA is TGTGCCAGCAGCTTAGATATACTAGAGGTGTTCAATGAGCAGTTCTTC. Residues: CASSLDILEVFNEQFF.

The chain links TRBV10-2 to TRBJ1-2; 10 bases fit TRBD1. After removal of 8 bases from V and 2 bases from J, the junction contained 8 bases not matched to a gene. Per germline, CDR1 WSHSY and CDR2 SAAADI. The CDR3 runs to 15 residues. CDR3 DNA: TGCGCCAGCGGGGGTGGACAGGGGGTAAACTATGGCTACACCTTC. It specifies CASGGGQGVNYGYTF.

The CDR3 spells CASSFGALTGHDYGYTF. The CDR3 DNA reads TGTGCCAGCAGCTTCGGGGCCCTGACAGGGCATGATTATGGCTACACCTTC. The chain is built from TRBV7-9 and TRBJ1-2, with TRBD1 identical over 7 bases. The V segment lost 3 bases and the J segment 5 bases; nucleotides outside the gene matches: 15. CDR1 and CDR2 (germline): SEHNR, FQNEAQ (reference sequence). This CDR3 has 17 residues.

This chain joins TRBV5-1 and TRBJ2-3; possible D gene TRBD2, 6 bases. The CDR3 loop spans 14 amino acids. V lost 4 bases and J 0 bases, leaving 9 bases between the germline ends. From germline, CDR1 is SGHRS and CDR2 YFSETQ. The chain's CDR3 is CASSRGLSTDTQYF. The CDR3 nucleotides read TGCGCCAGCAGCAGGGGACTTAGCACAGATACGCAGTATTTT.

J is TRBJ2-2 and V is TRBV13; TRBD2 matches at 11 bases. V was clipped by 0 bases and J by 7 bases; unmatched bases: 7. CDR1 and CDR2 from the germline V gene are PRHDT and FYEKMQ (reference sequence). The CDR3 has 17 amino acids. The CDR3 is CASSLGLAGALGGELFF. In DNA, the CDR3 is TGTGCCAGCAGCTTAGGACTAGCGGGAGCTTTGGGCGGGGAGCTGTTTTTT. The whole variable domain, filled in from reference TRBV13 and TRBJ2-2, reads AAGVIQSPRHLIKEKRETATLKCYPIPRHDTVYWYQQGPGQDPQFLISFYEKMQSDKGSIPDRFSAQQFSDYHSELNMSSLELGDSALYFCASSLGLAGALGGELFFGEGSRLTVL.

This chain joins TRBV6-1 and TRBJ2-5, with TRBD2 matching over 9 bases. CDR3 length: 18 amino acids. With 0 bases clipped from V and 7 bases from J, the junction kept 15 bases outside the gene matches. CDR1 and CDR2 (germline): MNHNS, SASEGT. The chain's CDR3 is CASSEATVGGGGIWTQYF. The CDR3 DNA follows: TGTGCCAGCAGTGAAGCAACCGTCGGCGGGGGGGGGATTTGGACCCAGTACTTC.

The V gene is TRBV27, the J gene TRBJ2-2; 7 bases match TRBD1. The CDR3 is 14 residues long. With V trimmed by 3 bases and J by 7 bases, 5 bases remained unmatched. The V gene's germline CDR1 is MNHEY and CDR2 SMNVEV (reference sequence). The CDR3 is CASSLTGNGGELFF. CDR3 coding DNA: TGTGCCAGCAGTTTGACAGGGAATGGCGGGGAGCTGTTTTTT.

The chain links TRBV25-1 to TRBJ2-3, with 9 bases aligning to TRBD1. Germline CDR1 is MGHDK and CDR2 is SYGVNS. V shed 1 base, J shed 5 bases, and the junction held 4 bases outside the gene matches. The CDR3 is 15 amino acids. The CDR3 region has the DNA TGTGCCAGCAGTGAATGGGGACAGGGAAAAGATACGCAGTATTTT. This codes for CASSEWGQGKDTQYF.